This T cell receptor beta chain originates from a study of blood T cell repertoires in COVID-19. Overall study context: Donors in the United States, Italy and Spain gave samples during acute or convalescent COVID-19. T cells, B-cell-depleted T cells, or PBMCs supplied cDNA or gDNA.

Looked up from germline, CDR1 is MNHEY and CDR2 is SVGAGI. V lost 11 bases and J 0 bases, leaving 14 bases between the germline ends. The CDR3 totals 13 residues. Some clones are missing from TCRdb's copy, which holds only in-frame ones; the method was immunoSEQ multiplex PCR. The sample lists 80,000 to 95,000 clones, 85% seen once, with around 39% in the top ten. The sample was peripheral blood. This TCR derives from a man at least 80 years old with acute or convalescent COVID-19. The genes are TRBV6-5 and TRBJ2-7; TRBD1 is a possible D gene (5 bases). The CDR3 DNA sequence: TGTGCCTTTTCTCAACAGGTCTCCTACGAGCAGTACTTC. This codes for CAFSQQVSYEQYF.